Sequencing of this T cell receptor (beta chain) was carried out in a study of immune evolution from preneoplasia to lung adenocarcinoma. Notes on this clone: Antigen unknown.

Measured with immunoSEQ multiplex PCR; TCRdb has only the in-frame clones, and not every one. The table has 6,000 to 6,500 clones, 65% to 80% seen once. The CDR3 has 14 residues. Germline CDR1 SGHRS, CDR2 YFSETQ. V lost 2 bases and J lost 5, with 13 bases in between. Nucleic acids came from premalignant or tumor cells enriched by macro-dissection. Study-level results: Normal lung had highest clonality; later lesions appeared denser, more diverse.

The chain recombines TRBV5-1 with TRBJ1-1; D unclear. The specimen was FFPE lung adenocarcinoma in situ tissue. This receptor was identified in an older donor with lung adenocarcinoma. CDR3 in DNA: TGCGCCAGCAGCTTAGTACCAGGAAGTACTGAAGCTTTCTTT. It specifies CASSLVPGSTEAFF.